One and the same sample provided the 4 T cell receptor beta chains below, sequenced in a study of cytomegalovirus exposure and HLA in healthy donors. In the PCR, 60 Vbeta and 13 Jbeta primers were used. TCRdb's table, derived via immunoSEQ multiplex PCR, lists solely in-frame clones and lacks some. The table lists fewer than 250,000 clones, over 65% of them singletons, with 0.6% to 0.7% in the top ten. What was sequenced was PBMCs. These receptor sequences come from a man younger than 35 in good health and CMV-seronegative.

The chain joins TRBV15 to TRBJ2-5, with TRBD1 matching 10 bases. Germline V gene sequence: CDR1 LNHNV, CDR2 YYDKDF (reference sequence). J lost 2 bases, V lost 4 bases, and 1 base had no gene match. The CDR3 contains 14 residues. CDR3 in amino acids: CATSMGQGQETQYF. CDR3 DNA: TGTGCCACCAGCATGGGACAGGGGCAAGAGACCCAGTACTTC.

The chain uses TRBV7-6 and TRBJ2-7; TRBD2 is a possible D gene (7 bases). The V gene lost 1 base and the J gene lost 0 bases, with 13 bases spanning the gap. Germline V gene sequence: CDR1 SGHVS, CDR2 FNYEAQ. There are 16 residues in the CDR3. CDR3 loop: CASSLVRGPNSYEQYF. CDR3 DNA sequence: TGTGCCAGCAGCTTAGTGCGGGGGCCCAACTCCTACGAGCAGTACTTC.

V is TRBV6-1 and J is TRBJ2-3; the D gene is possibly TRBD2 (6 bases). Trimming shortened V by 10 bases and J by 5 bases, and 19 bases separated the two germline ends. Germline CDR1 and CDR2: MNHNS and SASEGT. The CDR3 covers 14 residues. CDR3 loop: CATRTGGPGDTQYF. The CDR3, as DNA: TGTGCCACCAGAACAGGAGGGCCGGGAGATACGCAGTATTTT.

V is TRBV5-1 and J is TRBJ1-1, with 10 bases that match TRBD1. The CDR3 sequence is 15 residues long. The ends lost 2 bases at V and 5 bases at J; junction bases unmatched: 6. Germline values: CDR1 SGHRS, CDR2 YFSETQ. In DNA, the CDR3 is TGCGCCAGCAGCTTTACCGGGACAGGGGTAACTGAAGCTTTCTTT. It specifies CASSFTGTGVTEAFF.